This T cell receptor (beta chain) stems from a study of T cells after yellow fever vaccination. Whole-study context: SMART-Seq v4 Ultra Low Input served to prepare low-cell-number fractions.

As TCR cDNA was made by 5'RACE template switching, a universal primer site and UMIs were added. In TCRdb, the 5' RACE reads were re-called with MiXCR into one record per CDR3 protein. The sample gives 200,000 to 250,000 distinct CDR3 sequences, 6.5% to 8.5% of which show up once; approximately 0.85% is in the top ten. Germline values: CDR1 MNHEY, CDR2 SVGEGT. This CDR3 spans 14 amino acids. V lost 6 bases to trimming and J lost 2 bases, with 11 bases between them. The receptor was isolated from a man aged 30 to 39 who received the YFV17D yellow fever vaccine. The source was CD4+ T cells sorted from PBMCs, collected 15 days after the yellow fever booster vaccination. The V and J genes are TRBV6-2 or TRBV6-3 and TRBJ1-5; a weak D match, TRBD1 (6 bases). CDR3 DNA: TGTGCCAGCAGGGGGGACACACGCAATCAGCCCCAGCATTTT. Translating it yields CASRGDTRNQPQHF.